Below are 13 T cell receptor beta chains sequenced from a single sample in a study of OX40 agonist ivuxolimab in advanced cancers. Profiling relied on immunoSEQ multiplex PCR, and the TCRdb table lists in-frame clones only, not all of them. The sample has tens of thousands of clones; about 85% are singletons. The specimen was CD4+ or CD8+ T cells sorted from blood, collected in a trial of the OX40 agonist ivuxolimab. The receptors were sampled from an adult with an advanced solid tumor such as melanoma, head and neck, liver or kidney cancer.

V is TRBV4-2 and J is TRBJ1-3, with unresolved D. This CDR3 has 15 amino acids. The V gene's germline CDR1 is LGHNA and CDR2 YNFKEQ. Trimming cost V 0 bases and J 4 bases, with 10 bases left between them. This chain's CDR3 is CASSQEWAGGNTIYF. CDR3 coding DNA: TGTGCCAGCAGCCAAGAATGGGCCGGGGGAAACACCATATATTTT.

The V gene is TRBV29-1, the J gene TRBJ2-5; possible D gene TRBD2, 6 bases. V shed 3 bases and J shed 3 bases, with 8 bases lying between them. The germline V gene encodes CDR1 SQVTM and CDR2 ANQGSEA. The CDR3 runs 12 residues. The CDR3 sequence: CSVDLAEETQYF. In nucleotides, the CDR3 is TGCAGCGTTGATTTAGCGGAAGAGACCCAGTACTTC.

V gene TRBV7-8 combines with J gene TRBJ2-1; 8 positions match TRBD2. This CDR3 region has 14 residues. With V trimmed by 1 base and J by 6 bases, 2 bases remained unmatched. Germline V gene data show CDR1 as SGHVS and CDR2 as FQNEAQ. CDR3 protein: CASSLGSGGNEQFF. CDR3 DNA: TGTGCCAGCAGCTTAGGGAGCGGGGGCAATGAGCAGTTCTTC.

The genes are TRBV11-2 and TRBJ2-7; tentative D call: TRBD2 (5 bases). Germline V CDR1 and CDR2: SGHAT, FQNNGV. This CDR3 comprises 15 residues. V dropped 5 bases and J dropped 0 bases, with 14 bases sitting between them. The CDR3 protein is CASSTTRENSYEQYF. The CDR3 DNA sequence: TGTGCCAGCAGCACTACAAGGGAGAACTCCTACGAGCAGTACTTC.

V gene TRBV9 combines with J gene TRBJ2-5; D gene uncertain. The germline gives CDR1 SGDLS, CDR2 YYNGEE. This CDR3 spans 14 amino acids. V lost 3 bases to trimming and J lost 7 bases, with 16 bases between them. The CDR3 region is CASSAPDPFGTQYF. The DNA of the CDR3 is TGTGCCAGCAGCGCCCCAGACCCCTTTGGGACCCAGTACTTC.

The CDR3 here is CSVEDRDGYEQYF. The CDR3 DNA is TGCAGCGTTGAAGATCGAGACGGCTACGAGCAGTACTTC. The V call is TRBV29-1, the J call TRBJ2-7; no definite D call. Deletions cut 0 bases from V and 3 bases from J, with 9 bases between. The CDR3 contains 13 residues. Germline-derived CDR1 and CDR2 are SQVTM and ANQGSEA.

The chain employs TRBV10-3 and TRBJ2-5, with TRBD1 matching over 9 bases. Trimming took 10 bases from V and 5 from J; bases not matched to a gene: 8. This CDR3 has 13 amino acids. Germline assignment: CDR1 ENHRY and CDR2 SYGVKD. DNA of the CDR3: TGTGCCAGCGCGGGACAGGGTGGGGAGACCCAGTACTTC. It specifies CASAGQGGETQYF.

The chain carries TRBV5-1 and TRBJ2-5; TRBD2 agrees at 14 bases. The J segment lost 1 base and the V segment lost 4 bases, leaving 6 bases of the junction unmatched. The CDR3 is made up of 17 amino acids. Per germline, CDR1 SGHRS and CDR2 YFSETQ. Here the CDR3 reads CASSRTGTSGSQETQYF. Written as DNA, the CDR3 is TGCGCCAGCAGCCGGACCGGGACTAGCGGGAGCCAAGAGACCCAGTACTTC.

The CDR3 reads CASSVDGGFNEQYF. The CDR3 DNA reads TGTGCCAGCAGCGTAGACGGGGGCTTCAACGAGCAGTACTTC. The rearrangement joins TRBV9 to TRBJ2-7; D may correspond to TRBD1 or TRBD2 (6 bases each). Deletions cut 0 bases from V and 5 bases from J, with 12 bases between. The CDR3 sequence is 14 residues long. Per germline, CDR1 SGDLS and CDR2 YYNGEE.

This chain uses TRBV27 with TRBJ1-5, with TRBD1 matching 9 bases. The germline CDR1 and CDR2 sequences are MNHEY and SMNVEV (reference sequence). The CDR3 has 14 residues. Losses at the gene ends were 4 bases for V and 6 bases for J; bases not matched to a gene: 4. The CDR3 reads CASSSGTGTQPQHF. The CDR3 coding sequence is TGTGCCAGCAGTTCCGGGACAGGGACTCAGCCCCAGCATTTT.

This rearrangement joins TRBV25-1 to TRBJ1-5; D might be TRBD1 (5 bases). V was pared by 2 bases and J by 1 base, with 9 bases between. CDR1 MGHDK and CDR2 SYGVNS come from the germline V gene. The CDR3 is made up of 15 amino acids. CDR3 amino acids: CASSEAEGSNQPQHF. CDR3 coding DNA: TGTGCCAGCAGTGAAGCTGAGGGGAGCAATCAGCCCCAGCATTTT.

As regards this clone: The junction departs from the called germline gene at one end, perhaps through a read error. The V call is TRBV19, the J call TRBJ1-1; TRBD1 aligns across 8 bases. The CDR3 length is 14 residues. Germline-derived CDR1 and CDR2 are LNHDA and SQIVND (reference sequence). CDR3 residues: CASSTRTGTLPTDF. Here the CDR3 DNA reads TGTGCCAGTAGTACTCGGACAGGGACCCTTCCCACGGATTTT.

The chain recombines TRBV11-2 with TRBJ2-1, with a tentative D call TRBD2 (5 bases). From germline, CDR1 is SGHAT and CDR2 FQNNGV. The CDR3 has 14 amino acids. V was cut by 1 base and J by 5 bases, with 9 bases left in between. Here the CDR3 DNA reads TGTGCCAGCAGCTTAGCTAGCAGAGACAATGAGCAGTTCTTC. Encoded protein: CASSLASRDNEQFF.